The sequence of this T cell receptor beta chain was determined in a study of PD-L1 blockade in urothelial cancer. Time point: pretreatment peripheral blood. Only one count was recorded for this clone. Assay: immunoSEQ multiplex PCR; the TCRdb copy retains only in-frame clones and omits some. This sample has approximately 90,000 clones, with around 90% found just once. Looked up from germline, CDR1 is MGHRA and CDR2 is YSYEKL. CDR3 length: 15 residues. The V end was cut by 0 bases, the J end by 9 bases, with 18 bases between. This receptor was taken from a man aged 55 to 70 with urothelial cancer. The chain combines TRBV4-1 with TRBJ2-7, with a tentative D call TRBD2 (7 bases). This specimen consisted of PBMCs, obtained around atezolizumab (anti-PD-L1) treatment. The CDR3 is CASSQERGGATRQYF. Written as DNA, the CDR3 is TGCGCCAGCAGCCAAGAAAGGGGGGGTGCGACGAGGCAGTACTTC.